This T cell receptor (beta chain) was found in a study of CD8+ T cells in alopecia areata. Findings and limits, study-wide: Elevated clonality characterized lesional scalp relative to normal scalp, particularly in alopecia totalis/universalis.

Unmatched junction bases numbered 6, after V lost 5 bases and J lost 4 bases. Germline V gene data show CDR1 as SEHNR and CDR2 as FQNEAQ (reference sequence). The CDR3 runs 15 residues. About this clone itself: The antigen remains undetermined.

Extracted RNA was reverse transcribed, and the resulting cDNA served as sequencing template. The assay was immunoSEQ multiplex PCR, and TCRdb's table has in-frame clones only and misses some. The sample lists about 190,000 clones, around 50% seen once, with roughly 13% in the top ten. The sample's treatment: oral pan-JAK inhibitor, 5-10 mg twice daily. Cell sorting on a FACSAria was used to separate CD4+ and CD8+ T cells from the PBMCs. V is TRBV7-9 and J is TRBJ2-3, with TRBD1 matching 10 bases. Source: CD8+ T cells sorted from blood, taken at week 24, from a patient treated with tofacitinib. This clonotype originated in a human donor with alopecia areata. The CDR3 loop reads CASSRPGQGSDTQYF. As DNA, the CDR3 is TGTGCCAGCAGCCGACCGGGACAGGGGTCAGATACGCAGTATTTT.